This record covers a single T cell receptor (beta chain). This entry comes from a study of blood T cell repertoires in COVID-19. In the original workflow: For nucleated cells, counts were estimated from reference gene primer amplification. TCRdb's copy holds only in-frame clones and misses some; the assay was immunoSEQ multiplex PCR. That table supplies the V and J calls and clone size; D and trimming were determined from the DNA. The table lists over 150,000 clones, around nine tenths of them singletons. Seattle patients were enrolled during active infection and followed longitudinally. The CDR3 totals 15 residues. The germline V gene has CDR1 SGHRS and CDR2 YFSETQ. V was trimmed by 5 bases and J by 4 bases, leaving 18 bases between them.

Material: peripheral blood. The sequence was collected from a woman between 65 and 79 years old with COVID-19, enrolled during active disease. The V and J genes are TRBV5-1 and TRBJ1-1; possibly TRBD1 for D (6 bases). DNA of the CDR3: TGCGCCAGCAGTTTACCCAGGGGAATCGGCACTGAAGCTTTCTTT. It encodes CASSLPRGIGTEAFF.